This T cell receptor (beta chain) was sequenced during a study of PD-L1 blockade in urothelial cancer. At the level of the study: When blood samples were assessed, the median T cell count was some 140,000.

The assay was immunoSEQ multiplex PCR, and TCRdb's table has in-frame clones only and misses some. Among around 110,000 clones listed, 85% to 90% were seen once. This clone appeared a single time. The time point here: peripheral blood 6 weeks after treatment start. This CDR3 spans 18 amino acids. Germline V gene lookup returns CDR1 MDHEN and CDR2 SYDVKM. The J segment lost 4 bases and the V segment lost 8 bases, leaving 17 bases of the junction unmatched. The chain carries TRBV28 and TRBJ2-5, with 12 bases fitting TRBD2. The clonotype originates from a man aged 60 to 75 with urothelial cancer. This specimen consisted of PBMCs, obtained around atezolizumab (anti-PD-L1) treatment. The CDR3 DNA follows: TGTGCCAGCGAAGGGACTAGCGGGCGTTCAATGCCAACAGAGACCCAGTACTTC. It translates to CASEGTSGRSMPTETQYF.